These 24 T cell receptor beta chains share one sample of origin, sequenced in a study of T cells after yellow fever vaccination. Each CDR3 protein gets one entry after TCRdb re-called the 5' RACE reads with MiXCR. This table has about 340,000 distinct CDR3 sequences, 4% appearing once. Sequenced material: PBMCs, taken 5 days after the yellow fever booster vaccination. These receptors were collected from a man aged 18 to 30 who received the YFV17D yellow fever vaccine.

The V gene is TRBV20-1, the J gene TRBJ1-6; D possibly corresponds to TRBD1 (6 bases). The CDR3 covers 14 residues. Per germline, CDR1 DFQATT and CDR2 SNEGSKA (reference sequence). V was cut by 6 bases and J by 2 bases, with 11 bases left in between. In DNA, the CDR3 is TGCAGTGCCGGACAGATCCCCTATAATTCACCCCTCCACTTT. Protein sequence: CSAGQIPYNSPLHF.

There are a few counts of this clonotype. The rearrangement uses TRBV7-9 and TRBJ1-2, with TRBD1 matching over 8 bases. The CDR3 runs to 15 residues. Losses at the gene ends were 5 bases for V and 2 bases for J; bases not matched to a gene: 7. Germline values: CDR1 SEHNR, CDR2 FQNEAQ (reference sequence). The CDR3 sequence is CASSRSDRGNYGYTF. CDR3 coding DNA: TGTGCCAGCAGCCGTTCCGACAGGGGAAACTATGGCTACACCTTC.

Many counts were recorded for this clonotype. The genes are TRBV6-5 and TRBJ2-2; no definite D call. Germline V CDR1 and CDR2: MNHEY, SVGAGI. V lost 1 base and J 3 bases, leaving 6 bases between the germline ends. The CDR3 length is 14 residues. The CDR3 here is CASSYYSDTGELFF. CDR3 coding DNA: TGTGCCAGCAGTTACTACTCGGACACCGGGGAGCTGTTTTTT.

This clonotype was seen more than once but under ten times. The chain joins TRBV19 to TRBJ2-2; D unclear. V lost 4 bases and J lost 1, with 10 bases in between. The CDR3 sequence is 15 residues long. Per the germline V gene, CDR1 is LNHDA and CDR2 is SQIVND (reference sequence). Written as DNA, the CDR3 is TGTGCCAGTAGTAGAATTTCACTGAACACCGGGGAGCTGTTTTTT. This sequence encodes CASSRISLNTGELFF.

The genes are TRBV7-2 and TRBJ1-2; no reliable D call. Germline assignment: CDR1 SGHTA and CDR2 FQGNSA. V was clipped by 2 bases and J by 2 bases, with 9 bases between them. CDR3 length: 14 residues. The CDR3 is CASSLTTENYGYTF. CDR3 coding DNA: TGTGCCAGCAGCTTAACAACAGAAAACTATGGCTACACCTTC.

This clonotype was observed at least ten times. The gene calls are TRBV6-5 and TRBJ1-1, with 7 bases aligning to TRBD1. The CDR3 totals 16 residues. V was pared by 6 bases and J by 3 bases, with 13 bases of the junction left unmatched. Germline values: CDR1 MNHEY, CDR2 SVGAGI. CDR3 nucleotides: TGTGCCAGCAGCGCACCCCAGGGGGAAGCGGACACTGAAGCTTTCTTT. It is translated as CASSAPQGEADTEAFF.

This clonotype was observed at least ten times. The V call is TRBV7-8, the J call TRBJ2-1, with D possibly being TRBD1 (6 bases). V dropped 6 bases and J dropped 7 bases, with 19 bases sitting between them. Germline assignment: CDR1 SGHVS and CDR2 FQNEAQ. The CDR3 totals 15 residues. Here the CDR3 reads CASSSYREFRNEQFF. The DNA of the CDR3 is TGTGCCAGCAGTTCCTACAGGGAGTTTAGGAATGAGCAGTTCTTC.

This clonotype was found many times. V gene TRBV29-1 combines with J gene TRBJ2-5; 9 positions match TRBD2. Germline CDR1 is SQVTM and CDR2 is ANQGSEA. This CDR3 has 13 amino acids. J gave up 5 bases and V 2 bases, and 3 bases lay outside the gene matches. For the CDR3, the DNA is TGCAGCGTTGAACTAGCGGGGACCGAGACCCAGTACTTC. As protein: CSVELAGTETQYF.

This clonotype was seen at least ten times. This chain uses TRBV5-5 with TRBJ2-1; D may be TRBD1 or TRBD2 (5 bases each). Germline CDR1 SGHKS, CDR2 YYEKEE (reference sequence). This CDR3 contains 14 residues. Trimming left V 2 bases short and J 8 bases short, with 14 bases between. DNA of the CDR3: TGTGCCAGCAGCTTAATGGGGGAGCGGTATGAGCAGTTCTTC. Protein sequence: CASSLMGERYEQFF.

This clonotype was detected ten times or more. The rearrangement uses TRBV9 and TRBJ2-5, with 9 bases that match TRBD1. Looked up from germline, CDR1 is SGDLS and CDR2 is YYNGEE. This CDR3 region has 15 residues. J was trimmed by 2 bases and V by 0 bases; bases with no gene match: 2. The CDR3 region is CASSVGTGEQETQYF. For the CDR3, the DNA is TGTGCCAGCAGCGTAGGGACAGGGGAACAAGAGACCCAGTACTTC. The entire variable domain, with the rest obtained from reference TRBV9 and TRBJ2-5, is as follows: DSGVTQTPKHLITATGQRVTLRCSPRSGDLSVYWYQQSLDQGLQFLIQYYNGEERAKGNILERFSAQQFPDLHSELNLSSLELGDSALYFCASSVGTGEQETQYFGPGTRLLVL.

This clonotype was seen a handful of times. The chain links TRBV6-6 to TRBJ1-3; D not resolved. The CDR3 is 14 amino acids. CDR1 is MNHNY and CDR2 is SVGAGI in the germline V gene (reference sequence). V lost 7 bases and J 0 bases, leaving 10 bases between the germline ends. Written as DNA, the CDR3 is TGTGCCAGCACGTCCACCCTCTCTGGAAACACCATATATTTT. Its protein product is CASTSTLSGNTIYF.

This clonotype was seen a handful of times. V usage is TRBV29-1 and J usage is TRBJ1-1; D is possibly TRBD1 (6 bases). The germline V gene encodes CDR1 SQVTM and CDR2 ANQGSEA. Trimming left V 0 bases short and J 3 bases short, with 11 bases between. The CDR3 totals 14 residues. CDR3 bases: TGCAGCGTTGAAGATCCTGGGGGGCACACTGAAGCTTTCTTT. This encodes CSVEDPGGHTEAFF.

The chain employs TRBV9 and TRBJ2-2; possibly TRBD1 for D (6 bases). The germline CDR1 and CDR2 sequences are SGDLS and YYNGEE. CDR3 length: 15 amino acids. The V end lost 4 bases, the J end lost 5 bases, and 15 bases lay between the germline ends. DNA of the CDR3: TGTGCCAGCAGCATTTCCGGGACACCGACCGGGGAGCTGTTTTTT. It encodes CASSISGTPTGELFF.

This clonotype occurred many times. The chain uses TRBV29-1 and TRBJ2-7; D may be TRBD2 (6 bases). The germline V gene encodes CDR1 SQVTM and CDR2 ANQGSEA. The CDR3 extends over 12 amino acids. CDR3 nucleotides: TGCAGTGGTGGGACTTCGGCGAGCGAGCAGTACTTC. The encoded protein is CSGGTSASEQYF.

This clonotype appeared many times. The V call is TRBV29-1, the J call TRBJ1-2; TRBD1 is a possible D gene (5 bases). Germline CDR1 is SQVTM and CDR2 is ANQGSEA. The V end lost 2 bases, the J end lost 8 bases, and 9 bases lay between the germline ends. The CDR3 length is 11 residues. The CDR3 region is CSVELRGGYTF. The CDR3 nucleotides read TGCAGCGTTGAACTGAGGGGAGGCTACACCTTC.

The chain employs TRBV6-5 and TRBJ2-7; D not resolved. Germline V gene sequence: CDR1 MNHEY, CDR2 SVGAGI. V shed 7 bases and J shed 3 bases, with 10 bases lying between them. This CDR3 spans 12 amino acids. The CDR3, as DNA: TGTGCCAGCACGGCTAGGAACTACGAGCAGTACTTC. It is translated as CASTARNYEQYF.

This clonotype was counted many times. V usage is TRBV6-5 and J usage is TRBJ1-2; D not resolved. The V gene lost 8 bases and the J gene lost 3 bases, with 10 bases spanning the gap. The CDR3 consists of 12 residues. Germline loops: CDR1 MNHEY, CDR2 SVGAGI. The CDR3 DNA sequence: TGTGCCAGCGGGAGGAGGGACTATGGCTACACCTTC. It specifies CASGRRDYGYTF.

This clonotype was seen at least ten times. The chain employs TRBV29-1 and TRBJ2-7, with D possibly being TRBD1 or TRBD2 (5 bases each). The CDR3 covers 13 residues. The germline CDR1 and CDR2 sequences are SQVTM and ANQGSEA. V dropped 6 bases and J dropped 3 bases, with 15 bases sitting between them. CDR3 loop: CSVHEGLNYEQYF. The CDR3 DNA sequence: TGCAGCGTCCACGAGGGGCTTAACTACGAGCAGTACTTC.

This sequence joins TRBV15 and TRBJ2-3; TRBD2 matches 9 bases. The CDR3 totals 15 residues. Germline V gene lookup returns CDR1 LNHNV and CDR2 YYDKDF (reference sequence). V was pared by 5 bases and J by 8 bases, with 11 bases of the junction left unmatched. This CDR3 reads CATSPSSGTQGTQYF. In DNA form, the CDR3 reads TGTGCCACCAGCCCTTCTAGCGGGACTCAAGGTACGCAGTATTTT.

The V gene is TRBV20-1, the J gene TRBJ1-6; no reliable D call. Germline CDR1 and CDR2: DFQATT and SNEGSKA (reference sequence). Trimming stripped 2 bases from V and 7 bases from J, with 12 bases between. This CDR3 spans 14 amino acids. The CDR3 region is CSARLDGRNSPLHF. The CDR3 nucleotides are TGCAGTGCTAGACTCGACGGACGGAATTCACCCCTCCACTTT.

This clonotype was counted only a few times. CDR3 amino acids: CSASPGQGGLGPGANVLTF. The CDR3 DNA is TGCAGTGCTAGTCCGGGACAGGGAGGTCTGGGGCCTGGGGCCAACGTCCTGACTTTC. This chain uses TRBV20-1 with TRBJ2-6; 9 bases agree with TRBD1. Looked up from germline, CDR1 is DFQATT and CDR2 is SNEGSKA (reference sequence). V shed 3 bases, J shed 2 bases, and the junction held 14 bases outside the gene matches. The CDR3 is 19 residues long.

In this sample, this clonotype turned up a few times. The genes are TRBV5-4 and TRBJ2-7; 7 positions match TRBD2. Per the germline V gene, CDR1 is SGHNT and CDR2 is YYREEE (reference sequence). The CDR3 is made up of 14 amino acids. V was pared by 3 bases and J by 5 bases, with 8 bases of the junction left unmatched. The CDR3 DNA follows: TGTGCCAGCAGCTCCCTCCCGACTAGCAACGAGCAGTACGTC. Translation: CASSSLPTSNEQYV.

Regarding this clonotype: At one end the junction does not follow the germline gene, possibly because of a read error. The J gene is TRBJ2-5, the V gene TRBV19, with D perhaps matching TRBD1 (5 bases). The CDR3 totals 14 residues. The germline V gene encodes CDR1 LNHDA and CDR2 SQIVND (reference sequence). CDR3 nucleotides: TGTGCCTGTAGTATTGGACATATCGATGGGACCCAGTACTTC. Encoded protein: CACSIGHIDGTQYF.

V usage is TRBV19 and J usage is TRBJ1-2; D unclear. Germline CDR1 is LNHDA and CDR2 is SQIVND (reference sequence). Trimming pared 10 bases from V and 4 bases from J, leaving 16 bases between. CDR3 length: 13 amino acids. The CDR3 DNA follows: TGTGCCACCCTTTGGCCGGCGTCCTATGGCTACACCTTC. Translation: CATLWPASYGYTF. Together with reference TRBV19 and TRBJ1-2, the CDR3 gives the full variable domain: DGGITQSPKYLFRKEGQNVTLSCEQNLNHDAMYWYRQDPGQGLRLIYYSQIVNDFQKGDIAEGYSVSREKKESFPLTVTSAQKNPTAFYLCATLWPASYGYTFGSGTRLTVV.